This T cell receptor beta chain was identified in a study of cytomegalovirus exposure and HLA in healthy donors. Overall study: Sequencing of 180 million or so T cells in an earlier analysis found 90 million to 120 million unique TCR beta sequences.

Vbeta (60) and Jbeta (13) primers were used in the PCR. TCRdb keeps only in-frame clones here, not all; method: immunoSEQ multiplex PCR. The table lists fewer than 55,000 clones, around 72% of them singletons, with 22% in the top ten. Germline CDR1 MDHEN, CDR2 SYDVKM. CDR3 length: 14 amino acids. The V gene lost 6 bases and the J gene lost 8 bases, with 17 bases spanning the gap. The source of this sequence is a woman between 45 and 65 years old in good health and CMV-seropositive. J is TRBJ2-1 and V is TRBV28, with D perhaps TRBD2 (6 bases). Material for sequencing was PBMCs. CDR3 sequence reads: CASREDSGPYEQFF. The CDR3 coding sequence is TGTGCCAGCAGGGAGGATAGCGGCCCCTATGAGCAGTTCTTC.